Only a few counts were recorded for the clone carrying this T cell receptor (beta chain). This sample was included in a study of blood T cell repertoires in COVID-19. Study summary: COVID-19 samples from acute and convalescent phases originated in the United States, Italy and Spain. The cDNA or gDNA used as material had been derived from T cells, B-cell-depleted T cells, or PBMCs.

Trimming took 0 bases from V and 8 from J, leaving 17 bases between them. CDR1 and CDR2 (germline): SGHKS, YYEKEE (reference sequence). This CDR3 has 15 amino acids. This table comes from immunoSEQ multiplex PCR, and its TCRdb copy is limited to in-frame clones, with some not included. There are under 350,000 clones in the sample; 65% to 90% occur only once, and around 4.2% lies in the top ten. This TCR was recovered from a woman in her forties with acute COVID-19. Sequenced sample: PBMCs or T cells enriched from blood (not recorded which). This sequence joins TRBV5-5 and TRBJ1-2, with D tentatively TRBD1 (5 bases). The CDR3 DNA sequence: TGTGCCAGCAGCTTGGGGGACGGAGGGCTGTCGGGCTACACCTTC. This translates into CASSLGDGGLSGYTF.